A single sample is the source of the 31 T cell receptor beta chains below, sequenced in a study of cytomegalovirus exposure and HLA in healthy donors. Both 60 Vbeta primers and 13 Jbeta primers went into the PCR. Clones were read by immunoSEQ multiplex PCR, and TCRdb kept only the in-frame ones, dropping some. The sample lists about 200,000 clones; roughly 80% were seen once. Sequencing used PBMCs. These receptor sequences come from a woman aged 18 to 35 in good health and CMV-seronegative.

The genes are TRBV21-1 and TRBJ2-7; the DNA was not used to check the table's D call, TRBD2. TRBV21-1 is a pseudogene segment. This CDR3 region has 19 residues. The chain's CDR3 is CASSNWSSGRGRVSYEQYV. In nucleotides, the CDR3 is TGTGCCAGCAGCAATTGGTCTAGCGGGAGGGGAAGGGTCTCCTACGAGCAGTACGTC.

The chain joins TRBV18 to TRBJ2-6; 9 bases line up with TRBD2. The CDR3 has 18 residues. Losses at the gene ends were 1 base for V and 1 base for J; bases not matched to a gene: 5. The germline CDR1 and CDR2 sequences are KGHSH and LQKENI. The CDR3 protein is CASSPLLAGTSGANVLTF. The CDR3 DNA reads as TGTGCCAGCTCACCACTTCTAGCGGGAACATCTGGGGCCAACGTCCTGACTTTC.

The chain joins TRBV7-9 to TRBJ1-1, with TRBD1 as a possible D gene (5 bases). V was cut by 4 bases and J by 1 base, with 7 bases left in between. CDR3 length: 13 amino acids. Germline loops: CDR1 SEHNR, CDR2 FQNEAQ (reference sequence). CDR3 nucleotide sequence: TGTGCCAGCAGCTCCGACAGGAACACTGAAGCTTTCTTT. Translation: CASSSDRNTEAFF.

The genes are TRBV28 and TRBJ2-7; 8 bases line up with TRBD2. After removal of 4 bases from V and 6 bases from J, the junction contained 5 bases not matched to a gene. Germline loops: CDR1 MDHEN, CDR2 SYDVKM. This CDR3 is 13 amino acids long. CDR3 sequence: CASSSTGGSEQYV. CDR3 sequence (DNA): TGTGCCAGCAGTTCCACGGGAGGGAGCGAGCAGTACGTC.

CDR3 region: CASSPVSGGYGYTF. CDR3 DNA sequence: TGTGCCAGCTCACCAGTCTCCGGGGGCTATGGCTACACCTTC. The chain recombines TRBV18 with TRBJ1-2; weak D call: TRBD1 (5 bases). The CDR3 sequence is 14 residues long. The ends were cut back, 2 bases at V and 4 bases at J, with 11 bases in the middle. Germline-derived CDR1 and CDR2 are KGHSH and LQKENI.

This sequence joins TRBV7-9 and TRBJ2-4; D is uncertain. The V end was cut by 5 bases, the J end by 3 bases, with 8 bases between. Germline CDR1 and CDR2: SEHNR and FQNEAQ (reference sequence). The CDR3 is made up of 13 amino acids. CDR3 sequence: CASSHPSKNIQYF. The CDR3 region has the DNA TGTGCCAGCAGCCATCCCAGCAAAAACATTCAGTACTTC.

The chain couples TRBV5-6 to TRBJ2-2, with 11 bases matching TRBD2. The CDR3 is 15 residues long. V shed 3 bases, J shed 4 bases, and the junction held 2 bases outside the gene matches. Per germline, CDR1 SGHDT and CDR2 YYEEEE. CDR3 nucleotides: TGTGCCAGCAGCTGGGGGACTAGCGGCACCGGGGAGCTGTTTTTT. Amino acid sequence: CASSWGTSGTGELFF.

The chain links TRBV7-9 to TRBJ1-5, with TRBD1 matching 9 bases. The CDR3 totals 14 residues. Germline-derived CDR1 and CDR2 are SEHNR and FQNEAQ (reference sequence). Germline trimming cut 5 bases from V and 7 bases from J; bases unmatched to any gene: 6. In DNA form, the CDR3 reads TGTGCCAGCAGCCAGGACAGGGGCGAGCAGCCCCAGCATTTT. It specifies CASSQDRGEQPQHF.

The V and J genes are TRBV27 and TRBJ2-2; TRBD1 aligns across 9 bases. Germline loops: CDR1 MNHEY, CDR2 SMNVEV (reference sequence). Unmatched junction bases numbered 7, after V lost 6 bases and J lost 5 bases. This CDR3 has 15 amino acids. CDR3 in amino acids: CASRPPGTGTGELFF. The CDR3 DNA reads as TGTGCCAGCAGACCGCCCGGGACAGGGACCGGGGAGCTGTTTTTT.

The genes are TRBV7-9 and TRBJ2-1; D perhaps matches TRBD2 (5 bases). V shed 5 bases and J shed 7 bases, with 15 bases lying between them. The CDR3 runs to 14 residues. The V gene's germline CDR1 is SEHNR and CDR2 FQNEAQ (reference sequence). The CDR3 loop is CASSPVDGENEQFF. The DNA for the CDR3 is TGTGCCAGCAGCCCAGTTGACGGGGAAAATGAGCAGTTCTTC.

The chain recombines TRBV9 with TRBJ2-1; 13 nucleotides agree with TRBD2. V lost 0 bases, J lost 2 bases, and 14 bases stayed unmatched. The V gene's germline CDR1 is SGDLS and CDR2 YYNGEE. The CDR3 is 21 residues long. The CDR3 sequence: CASSVVGERTSGRGTYNEQFF. In DNA form, the CDR3 reads TGTGCCAGCAGCGTAGTAGGCGAGCGGACTAGCGGGAGAGGCACCTACAATGAGCAGTTCTTC.

This clone is a singleton in its sample. This sequence joins TRBV19 and TRBJ2-7; 9 nucleotides match TRBD2. CDR3 length equals 17 residues. V was pared by 7 bases and J by 2 bases, with 15 bases of the junction left unmatched. The germline V gene has CDR1 LNHDA and CDR2 SQIVND (reference sequence). The CDR3 nucleotides are TGTGCCAGTACGGCGGGGGGGGGAGGACAGTGGACCTACGAGCAGTACGTC. This codes for CASTAGGGGQWTYEQYV.

This clone has just one count. The chain has TRBV28 and TRBJ2-1, with D possibly matching TRBD2 (5 bases). Trimming pared 7 bases from V and 9 bases from J, leaving 10 bases between. The CDR3 length is 11 residues. Germline V gene data show CDR1 as MDHEN and CDR2 as SYDVKM. The CDR3 DNA is TGTGCCAGCACCTCAGAGGGTGAGCAGTTCTTC. Its translation: CASTSEGEQFF.

V is TRBV9 and J is TRBJ2-5; 10 bases are shared with TRBD2. The CDR3 covers 15 residues. V was pared by 4 bases and J by 5 bases, with 8 bases of the junction left unmatched. Germline lookup yields CDR1 SGDLS and CDR2 YYNGEE. The CDR3 spells CASSPQAGGWETQYF. DNA for the CDR3: TGTGCCAGCAGCCCACAAGCGGGAGGGTGGGAGACCCAGTACTTC.

This chain links TRBV29-1 with TRBJ2-2, with a tentative D call TRBD2 (5 bases). Germline CDR1 SQVTM, CDR2 ANQGSEA. Deletions cut 4 bases from V and 0 bases from J, with 6 bases between. The CDR3 is 13 residues long. CDR3 protein: CSVVEANTGELFF. The CDR3 DNA reads TGCAGCGTTGTGGAGGCGAACACCGGGGAGCTGTTTTTT.

The V call is TRBV28, the J call TRBJ2-7; 11 nucleotides align to TRBD2. V shed 4 bases, J shed 3 bases, and the junction held 5 bases outside the gene matches. CDR1 MDHEN and CDR2 SYDVKM come from the germline V gene. This CDR3 is 15 amino acids long. The chain's CDR3 is CASSSGTSGGYEQYF. CDR3 sequence (DNA): TGTGCCAGCAGTTCAGGGACTAGCGGAGGCTACGAGCAGTACTTC.

V gene TRBV7-9 combines with J gene TRBJ2-7; 13 nucleotides align to TRBD2. J lost 5 bases, V lost 5 bases, and 9 bases had no gene match. The CDR3 totals 16 residues. Germline-derived CDR1 and CDR2 are SEHNR and FQNEAQ (reference sequence). The CDR3 DNA follows: TGTGCCAGCAGCGTTAGGAGGGGGACTAGCGGGGACGAGCAGTACTTC. It yields the protein CASSVRRGTSGDEQYF.

CDR3 nucleotide sequence: TGTGCCAGTACGTCGGACAGGGGGCTGACTGAAGCTTTCTTT. Protein: CASTSDRGLTEAFF. The J gene is TRBJ1-1, the V gene TRBV19; 11 bases are shared with TRBD1. CDR1 is LNHDA and CDR2 is SQIVND in the germline V gene (reference sequence). The CDR3 totals 14 residues. The junction had 6 bases not matched to a gene; V was cut back by 7 bases and J by 5 bases.

The chain carries TRBV27 and TRBJ2-2, with 8 positions matching TRBD1. Germline CDR1 is MNHEY and CDR2 is SMNVEV (reference sequence). This CDR3 is 15 amino acids long. The J segment lost 1 base and the V segment lost 5 bases, leaving 3 bases of the junction unmatched. The CDR3 loop is CASSPGTGNTGELFF. The CDR3 DNA reads as TGTGCCAGCAGTCCCGGGACAGGGAACACCGGGGAGCTGTTTTTT.

V gene TRBV28 combines with J gene TRBJ2-1; 9 nucleotides match TRBD2. Germline V gene sequence: CDR1 MDHEN, CDR2 SYDVKM. The CDR3 is 15 residues long. With V trimmed by 4 bases and J by 10 bases, 11 bases remained unmatched. The CDR3 protein is CASSSTRREGLEQFF. CDR3 sequence (DNA): TGTGCCAGCAGTTCTACTAGGCGGGAGGGCCTCGAGCAGTTCTTC.

The chain carries TRBV12-5 and TRBJ1-3, with 7 bases lining up with TRBD1. Germline trimming cut 6 bases from V and 4 bases from J; bases unmatched to any gene: 12. Germline V gene lookup returns CDR1 LGHNT and CDR2 FRNRAP. The CDR3 has 16 amino acids. The CDR3 reads CASGGALRDSGNTIYF. The CDR3 DNA follows: TGTGCTAGTGGGGGAGCTCTCCGGGACAGCGGAAACACCATATATTTT.

This chain links TRBV7-2 with TRBJ2-3; possible D gene TRBD2, 5 bases. V gave up 5 bases and J gave up 0 bases, with 18 bases separating them. This CDR3 comprises 17 residues. CDR1 SGHTA and CDR2 FQGNSA come from the germline V gene. The CDR3 sequence is CASSARAGFLSTDTQYF. CDR3 sequence (DNA): TGTGCCAGCAGCGCCCGTGCGGGCTTCCTGAGCACAGATACGCAGTATTTT.

The CDR3, as DNA: TGCGCCAGCAGCCAAGATTTGTCAGGGTCTTACTACGAGCAGTACTTC. It encodes CASSQDLSGSYYEQYF. V and J are TRBV4-1 and TRBJ2-7; a weak D match, TRBD1 (5 bases). The CDR3 sequence is 16 residues long. The V gene lost 0 bases and the J gene lost 3 bases, with 15 bases spanning the gap. Germline CDR1 MGHRA, CDR2 YSYEKL.

The chain carries TRBV7-2 and TRBJ2-1; 8 bases fit TRBD2. Per germline, CDR1 SGHTA and CDR2 FQGNSA. CDR3 size: 13 residues. Losses at the gene ends were 4 bases for V and 9 bases for J; bases not matched to a gene: 5. The CDR3 sequence is CASSSGLAGEQFF. CDR3 nucleotide sequence: TGTGCCAGCAGCTCTGGACTAGCTGGTGAGCAGTTCTTC.

The chain recombines TRBV18 with TRBJ1-1; D is uncertain. Germline lookup yields CDR1 KGHSH and CDR2 LQKENI. V shed 1 base and J shed 4 bases, with 13 bases lying between them. The CDR3 contains 15 residues. DNA for the CDR3: TGTGCCAGCTCACCACGGCGGCAGCCGGGCACTGAAGCTTTCTTT. Encoded protein: CASSPRRQPGTEAFF.

The chain couples TRBV19 to TRBJ1-1; D is unresolved. This CDR3 has 13 residues. CDR1 and CDR2 from the germline V gene are LNHDA and SQIVND (reference sequence). The V and J ends lost 3 bases and 3 bases respectively, with 8 bases between them. The CDR3 DNA reads as TGTGCCAGTAGTATCGCCCAGGACACTGAAGCTTTCTTT. This encodes CASSIAQDTEAFF.

The chain carries TRBV7-2 and TRBJ1-2; 7 bases agree with TRBD1. Trimming took 1 base from V and 4 from J; bases not matched to a gene: 6. CDR3 length: 15 amino acids. Germline V gives CDR1 SGHTA, CDR2 FQGNSA. CDR3 coding DNA: TGTGCCAGCAGCTTAGGTTCGGACAGGACCTATGGCTACACCTTC. It encodes CASSLGSDRTYGYTF.

V gene TRBV7-2 combines with J gene TRBJ2-7; D is possibly TRBD2 (5 bases). The CDR3 runs to 18 residues. Germline V CDR1 and CDR2: SGHTA, FQGNSA. Trimming took 1 base from V and 2 from J, leaving 21 bases between them. The CDR3 coding sequence is TGTGCCAGCAGCTTAGAGGCCTGGAGCGGTCCTTACACCTACGAGCAGTACTTC. Translating gives CASSLEAWSGPYTYEQYF.

The chain combines TRBV9 with TRBJ2-1, with TRBD2 identical over 11 bases. Germline assignment: CDR1 SGDLS and CDR2 YYNGEE. CDR3 length: 16 residues. Trimming took 4 bases from V and 10 from J; bases not matched to a gene: 13. The CDR3 nucleotides are TGTGCCAGCAGCCCCACGGGTAGCGGGAGGGCCAGCGAGCAGTTCTTC. This translates into CASSPTGSGRASEQFF.

The CDR3 DNA is TGTGCCAGCAGCCGTTCACCAGGAGGGTTCGAGACCCAGTACTTC. Translating it yields CASSRSPGGFETQYF. The chain has TRBV7-6 and TRBJ2-5; tentatively, D is TRBD2 (6 bases). CDR3 length: 15 amino acids. Per the germline V gene, CDR1 is SGHVS and CDR2 is FNYEAQ. With 5 bases removed from V and 5 bases from J, the gap between germline ends came to 18 bases.

This chain connects TRBV6-5 to TRBJ2-6; TRBD1 is a possible D gene (6 bases). V lost 4 bases and J lost 2, with 9 bases in between. The CDR3 length is 15 residues. Per the germline V gene, CDR1 is MNHEY and CDR2 is SVGAGI. CDR3 sequence reads: CASSFRGAGANVLTF. CDR3 in DNA: TGTGCCAGCAGTTTCAGGGGTGCTGGGGCCAACGTCCTGACTTTC.